The source of this TCR beta chain is a study of blood T cell repertoires in COVID-19 (dated by TCRdb to about 2020). Regarding the complete study: The collaborator samples originated in the United States, Italy and Spain and spanned the acute and convalescent phases of COVID-19. Nearly every sample came with metadata listing a de-identified subject ID, COVID-19 status, age in years and sex. The repertoires were made available in a free public database intended to serve as a resource for research on the immune response to SARS-CoV-2. The prospective study material was composed of cDNA or gDNA derived from T cells, B-cell-depleted T cells, or PBMCs. Where available, HLA class I and class II types were obtained from metadata supplied by the sample provider rather than from assay-based typing. Deeply sampled blood TCRbeta repertoires from subjects exposed to, actively infected with, or recovered from COVID-19 were included in the dataset. Samples came from the ongoing ImmuneRACE study (first 160 participants) plus 1,254 subjects from 6 global collaborators.

From cysteine to phenylalanine, the CDR3 is 14 amino acids long. Solely the CDR3 DNA is kept, with 42 bases framed from the first base. According to the germline V gene, CDR1 reads ENHRY and CDR2 reads SYGVKD. Compared with germline, V lacks 6 bases and J lacks 1 base; bases without a gene match: 5. Each collaborating institution followed its own protocols to collect whole blood in K2EDTA tubes. For TCRbeta analysis, collaborators shipped samples as frozen whole blood, isolated PBMCs, or DNA extracted from either of those sample types. Results the study describes overall, beyond this receptor: How much clinical and demographic metadata was included differed by source and by participant, and the metadata was provided uncurated.

In regard to this clone: The antigen this receptor binds is unknown. No much larger clone exists at a distance of one base, and base qualities are not known.

TCRbeta CDR3 regions were amplified from genomic DNA by means of the immunoSEQ Assay, a bias-controlled multiplex PCR. Per the original workflow: Within the assay, amplification of reference gene primers was used to estimate how many nucleated cells each sample contained. Sequence reads were collapsed and filtered to measure the absolute abundance of every unique TCRbeta CDR3 rearrangement. For each sample, productive Simpson clonality was calculated by taking the square root of Simpson's diversity index across productive rearrangements. TCRdb stores this immuneACCESS table with in-frame sequences only. Part of the clones is absent; in the studies checked, under half of the shortfall reflects unresolved V genes, and no reason is known for the rest. The V and J calls and clone size were taken over from that table, and D and trimming were inferred from the DNA. Counted in this sample were around 94,000 clones; around 88% of them appeared once. The biggest ten clones account for over 1.5% of the sample.

Sequencing input: peripheral blood. The source is a man at least 80 years old with acute or convalescent COVID-19. The receptor chain draws on TRBV10-3 and TRBJ2-5; 7 nucleotides in the junction match TRBD1. The CDR3 region: CAIRRDRFQETQYF. Here is the DNA: TGTGCCATCAGGAGGGACAGATTCCAAGAGACCCAGTACTTC.